Below, 28 T cell receptor beta chains from the same sample are listed, as sequenced in a study of cytomegalovirus exposure and HLA in healthy donors. The PCR used 60 Vbeta and 13 Jbeta primers. Sequencing used immunoSEQ multiplex PCR; TCRdb keeps in-frame clones, though not all of them. The sample lists about 180,000 clones, around four fifths occurring once. The sequenced sample consisted of PBMCs. These receptors all stem from a woman aged 60-75 years in good health and CMV-seropositive.

The J gene is TRBJ2-5, the V gene TRBV10-1; 13 bases fit TRBD2. Trimming took 5 bases from V and 1 from J; bases not matched to a gene: 4. The CDR3 contains 16 residues. Germline CDR1 and CDR2: WNHNN and SYGVQD (reference sequence). CDR3 residues: CASSSRLAGGQETQYF. The CDR3 nucleotides are TGCGCCAGCAGTTCGAGACTAGCGGGGGGCCAAGAGACCCAGTACTTC.

The V and J genes are TRBV2 and TRBJ1-1, with D perhaps TRBD1 (6 bases). This CDR3 has 13 residues. V dropped 5 bases and J dropped 6 bases, with 13 bases sitting between them. Germline lookup yields CDR1 SNHLY and CDR2 FYNNEI. The CDR3: CASSTEGDAEAFF. The CDR3 DNA follows: TGTGCCAGCAGTACCGAGGGGGATGCTGAAGCTTTCTTT.

This rearrangement joins TRBV7-9 to TRBJ1-1; the match to TRBD1 covers 7 bases. CDR1 is SEHNR and CDR2 is FQNEAQ in the germline V gene (reference sequence). The trim removed 5 bases at V and 8 bases at J, leaving 5 bases unmatched. The CDR3 has 12 amino acids. CDR3 in amino acids: CASSPEDREAFF. The CDR3 DNA sequence: TGTGCCAGCAGCCCAGAGGACAGGGAAGCTTTCTTT.

The gene calls are TRBV29-1 and TRBJ1-3; 7 bases are shared with TRBD1. Germline CDR1 SQVTM, CDR2 ANQGSEA. V lost 6 bases, J lost 4 bases, and 12 bases stayed unmatched. The CDR3 totals 15 residues. The CDR3 loop is CSVLSVTGAGNTIYF. CDR3 coding DNA: TGCAGCGTGCTATCGGTTACAGGGGCAGGAAACACCATATATTTT. Supplemented by reference TRBV29-1 and TRBJ1-3, the full variable domain reads SAVISQKPSRDICQRGTSLTIQCQVDSQVTMMFWYRQQPGQSLTLIATANQGSEATYESGFVIDKFPISRPNLTFSTLTVSNMSPEDSSIYLCSVLSVTGAGNTIYFGEGSWLTVV.

The chain couples TRBV14 to TRBJ1-2; maybe TRBD1 (6 bases). This CDR3 is 15 amino acids long. Germline assignment: CDR1 SGHDN and CDR2 FVKESK. Trimming removed 1 base at V and 1 base at J, with 10 bases between. CDR3 region: CASSQGTAYNYGYTF. CDR3 coding DNA: TGTGCCAGCAGCCAAGGGACAGCTTATAACTATGGCTACACCTTC.

The gene calls are TRBV5-4 and TRBJ1-4, with 7 bases fitting TRBD1. CDR3 length: 17 amino acids. V shed 0 bases and J 6 bases; nucleotides not matched to a gene: 11. From germline, CDR1 is SGHNT and CDR2 YYREEE (reference sequence). The CDR3 loop reads CASSLGDDDRVDEKLFF. CDR3 bases: TGTGCCAGCAGCTTGGGGGACGATGACAGGGTCGATGAAAAACTGTTTTTT.

This sequence joins TRBV4-3 and TRBJ2-1; maybe TRBD2 (6 bases). CDR1 is LGHNA, CDR2 YSLEER, per germline. Trimming pared 1 base from V and 2 bases from J, leaving 12 bases between. This CDR3 has 16 residues. This chain's CDR3 is CASSQGGARAYNEQFF. Here the CDR3 DNA reads TGCGCCAGCAGCCAAGGCGGGGCGCGAGCCTACAATGAGCAGTTCTTC.

This clone was recorded a few times. The chain has TRBV5-1 and TRBJ2-2; no definite D call. CDR3 length: 15 residues. Trimming took off 4 bases at V and 5 bases at J, with 15 bases between the two ends. Germline CDR1 SGHRS, CDR2 YFSETQ. CDR3 nucleotides: TGCGCCAGCAGCCCCACCTCCCTGGCTACCGGGGAGCTGTTTTTT. It is translated as CASSPTSLATGELFF. Variable domain in full (rest from reference TRBV5-1 and TRBJ2-2): KAGVTQTPRYLIKTRGQQVTLSCSPISGHRSVSWYQQTPGQGLQFLFEYFSETQRNKGNFPGRFSGRQFSNSRSEMNVSTLELGDSALYLCASSPTSLATGELFFGEGSRLTVL.

The chain carries TRBV25-1 and TRBJ2-7; TRBD1 matches 7 bases. Germline V gene data show CDR1 as MGHDK and CDR2 as SYGVNS. The CDR3 covers 13 residues. V was pared by 5 bases and J by 7 bases, with 8 bases of the junction left unmatched. CDR3 loop: CASSPKGGWEQYF. The CDR3 nucleotides read TGTGCCAGCAGTCCAAAAGGGGGCTGGGAGCAGTACTTC.

Comment on this clone: Different DNA sequences within this sample yield the same CDR3. The rearrangement uses TRBV29-1 and TRBJ2-2; possible D gene TRBD1, 6 bases. Germline lookup yields CDR1 SQVTM and CDR2 ANQGSEA. This CDR3 has 12 amino acids. Trimming removed 5 bases at V and 5 bases at J, with 9 bases between. CDR3 coding DNA: TGCAGCGTTCCAGGGGCGACCGGGGAGCTGTTTTTT. Protein product: CSVPGATGELFF.

The rearrangement uses TRBV30 and TRBJ2-7; D may be TRBD2 (5 bases). V was shortened by 4 bases and J by 6 bases, with 16 bases between the two germline ends. The germline V gene has CDR1 GTSNPN and CDR2 SVGIG (reference sequence). This CDR3 spans 13 amino acids. CDR3 amino acids: CAWTDGLGSEQYF. In nucleotides, the CDR3 is TGTGCCTGGACCGACGGACTGGGCTCCGAGCAGTACTTC.

A remark on this clone: An end of the junction does not agree with germline; a read error may underlie this. The chain links TRBV28 to TRBJ2-5; D gene unclear. CDR3 length equals 13 residues. The germline V gene encodes CDR1 MDHEN and CDR2 SYDVKM. In DNA, the CDR3 is TGTGCCAGCACCCCCCCCTCCCGCAGGCGCGCAGACTTC. Protein sequence: CASTPPSRRRADF.

The chain has TRBV12-5 and TRBJ2-3, with a tentative D call TRBD2 (6 bases). Trimming stripped 5 bases from V and 5 bases from J, with 11 bases between. The CDR3 totals 13 residues. Germline CDR1 LGHNT, CDR2 FRNRAP. CDR3 nucleotide sequence: TGTGCTAGTGGTCCTCCGGGGGAAGATACGCAGTATTTT. As protein: CASGPPGEDTQYF.

The chain has TRBV27 and TRBJ2-3; D gene uncertain. CDR3 length equals 13 residues. Germline V gene sequence: CDR1 MNHEY, CDR2 SMNVEV (reference sequence). V shed 6 bases and J shed 2 bases, with 9 bases lying between them. CDR3 in DNA: TGTGCCAGCAGGCGGAGAAACACAGATACGCAGTATTTT. This gives the protein CASRRRNTDTQYF.

J is TRBJ1-5 and V is TRBV7-2; perhaps TRBD1 as D (6 bases). Germline lookup yields CDR1 SGHTA and CDR2 FQGNSA. Trimming took 3 bases from V and 6 from J, leaving 12 bases between them. This CDR3 has 14 amino acids. The DNA for the CDR3 is TGTGCCAGCAGCTTGGACAGTCCGGGTCAGCCCCAGCATTTT. This translates into CASSLDSPGQPQHF.

The chain is built from TRBV6-5 and TRBJ2-7, with 12 bases aligning to TRBD2. J lost 1 base, V lost 4 bases, and 5 bases had no gene match. The CDR3 loop spans 16 amino acids. The germline V gene has CDR1 MNHEY and CDR2 SVGAGI. Here the CDR3 reads CASSFGTSGPSYEQYF. In DNA form, the CDR3 reads TGTGCCAGCAGTTTTGGGACTAGCGGGCCATCCTACGAGCAGTACTTC.

This clone has just a few counts. This chain links TRBV28 with TRBJ1-1; TRBD1 might be the D (6 bases). V lost 8 bases, J lost 1 base, and 14 bases lay in between. CDR1 is MDHEN and CDR2 is SYDVKM in the germline V gene. The CDR3 runs to 14 residues. The CDR3 loop is CASREWTENTEAFF. The CDR3 region has the DNA TGTGCCAGCCGAGAGTGGACAGAGAACACTGAAGCTTTCTTT.

V gene TRBV2 combines with J gene TRBJ1-2, with no clear D. This CDR3 is 14 amino acids long. The germline CDR1 and CDR2 sequences are SNHLY and FYNNEI. Trimming stripped 3 bases from V and 3 bases from J, with 11 bases between. CDR3 loop: CASSERLLDYGYTF. For the CDR3, the DNA is TGTGCCAGCAGTGAGCGACTTCTAGACTATGGCTACACCTTC.

This clone was detected only a few times. The CDR3 DNA is TGTGCCAGCAGTCCCCATGGAACAGGGAGAAACAATGAGCAGTTCTTC. Translating gives CASSPHGTGRNNEQFF. J is TRBJ2-1 and V is TRBV27; TRBD1 might be the D (6 bases). From germline, CDR1 is MNHEY and CDR2 SMNVEV (reference sequence). CDR3 length: 16 amino acids. Trimming pared 5 bases from V and 5 bases from J, leaving 19 bases between.

The rearrangement uses TRBV5-1 and TRBJ2-1; TRBD2 matches 10 bases. The germline CDR1 and CDR2 sequences are SGHRS and YFSETQ. Trimming removed 5 bases from V and 6 bases from J; junction bases left unmatched: 8. The CDR3 runs 15 residues. This chain's CDR3 is CASRSLAGRLNEQFF. The CDR3 nucleotides are TGCGCCAGCAGATCACTAGCGGGGCGGCTCAATGAGCAGTTCTTC.

This clone was seen more than once but under ten times. The V call is TRBV7-2, the J call TRBJ2-5; 9 bases are shared with TRBD1. The CDR3 has 16 residues. V trimming: 1 base; J trimming: 4 bases; junction bases outside the gene matches: 7. Germline CDR1 reads SGHTA; CDR2 reads FQGNSA. The CDR3 loop is CASSLGGTGRRETQYF. DNA for the CDR3: TGTGCCAGCAGCTTAGGGGGGACAGGGCGTAGAGAGACCCAGTACTTC. Supplemented by reference TRBV7-2 and TRBJ2-5, the full variable domain reads GAGVSQSPSNKVTEKGKDVELRCDPISGHTALYWYRQSLGQGLEFLIYFQGNSAPDKSGLPSDRFSAERTGGSVSTLTIQRTQQEDSAVYLCASSLGGTGRRETQYFGPGTRLLVL.

The chain couples TRBV6-1 to TRBJ1-6; D possibly corresponds to TRBD1 (5 bases). The germline gives CDR1 MNHNS, CDR2 SASEGT. The CDR3 consists of 16 residues. The V gene lost 2 bases and the J gene lost 7 bases, with 15 bases spanning the gap. For the CDR3, the DNA is TGTGCCAGCAGTGAATACGGGGGTTCGGTAAATTCACCCCTCCACTTT. It specifies CASSEYGGSVNSPLHF.

The V gene is TRBV28, the J gene TRBJ2-7; TRBD2 agrees at 12 bases. The CDR3 spans 17 residues. V lost 6 bases and J lost 2; bases outside the gene matches: 11. Germline CDR1 reads MDHEN; CDR2 reads SYDVKM. This CDR3 is CASSLGLAGGPAYEQYF. The CDR3 bases are TGTGCCAGCAGCCTGGGCCTAGCGGGAGGGCCGGCCTACGAGCAGTACTTC.

This clone is a singleton in its sample. Here the CDR3 reads CASRSGGWSYNSPLHF. In DNA form, the CDR3 reads TGTGCCAGCCGGTCGGGGGGATGGTCCTATAATTCACCCCTCCACTTT. The V gene is TRBV28, the J gene TRBJ1-6, with D possibly being TRBD1 (5 bases). CDR1 and CDR2 (germline): MDHEN, SYDVKM. The length of the CDR3 is 16 residues. With 8 bases removed from V and 1 base from J, the gap between germline ends came to 15 bases.

This clone was detected once. The CDR3 DNA sequence: TGCAGCGTTGGGGGGCGGGGGTCCTACAATGAGCAGTTCTTC. Translating gives CSVGGRGSYNEQFF. The V gene is TRBV29-1, the J gene TRBJ2-1, with D perhaps matching TRBD2 (7 bases). The V end lost 4 bases, the J end lost 1 base, and 11 bases lay between the germline ends. CDR3 length: 14 residues. CDR1 and CDR2 from the germline V gene are SQVTM and ANQGSEA.

The genes are TRBV27 and TRBJ2-7, with TRBD1 as a possible D gene (6 bases). CDR3 length equals 14 residues. Germline CDR1 reads MNHEY; CDR2 reads SMNVEV (reference sequence). Trimming stripped 5 bases from V and 5 bases from J, with 16 bases between. CDR3 amino acids: CASSLQGAVDEQYF. CDR3 DNA: TGTGCCAGCAGTCTACAGGGTGCCGTCGACGAGCAGTACTTC.

This chain uses TRBV28 with TRBJ1-5, with D hard to call. This CDR3 has 15 amino acids. CDR1 and CDR2 (germline): MDHEN, SYDVKM. Trimming took off 2 bases at V and 1 base at J, with 9 bases between the two ends. In nucleotides, the CDR3 is TGTGCCAGCAGTTTACAGGATACAAGCAATCAGCCCCAGCATTTT. The encoded protein is CASSLQDTSNQPQHF.

This chain connects TRBV2 to TRBJ2-7; TRBD2 agrees at 11 bases. From germline, CDR1 is SNHLY and CDR2 FYNNEI. The CDR3 is made up of 16 amino acids. Trimming at V came to 5 bases and at J to 7 bases, leaving 13 bases not matched to a gene. CDR3 loop: CASSPYIAGGRGEQYF. Here the CDR3 DNA reads TGTGCCAGCAGTCCCTACATAGCGGGGGGGCGGGGTGAGCAGTACTTC.